A selection of T cell receptor beta chains follows, all from one sample in a study of shared clonotypes between healthy human individuals. The table came from immunoSEQ multiplex PCR; TCRdb's copy has only in-frame clones and leaves some out. The sample has millions of clones, around nine tenths seen once. Sample: naive CD4+ T cells sorted from blood. The receptors originated from a man aged 18 to 29 in good health. CDR3s include the opening cysteine and the closing phenylalanine or tryptophan. A D gene is named only where the DNA matches it firmly. Only part of the rows carry a size: once, few, many, or a class if the clone is expanded.

>-|14|TRBJ1-2|TRBV18|-
CASSPETGNYGYTF
TGTGCCAGCTCACCCGAGACTGGTAACTATGGCTACACCTTC
>TRBD1|16|TRBJ2-1|TRBV6-6|-
CASSSRTGLGYNEQFF
TGTGCCAGCAGTTCCAGGACAGGGTTGGGCTACAATGAGCAGTTCTTC
>TRBD2|13|TRBJ2-7|TRBV7-8|-
CASQSGGTYEQYF
TGTGCCAGCCAATCCGGGGGGACCTACGAGCAGTACTTC
>TRBD1|13|TRBJ2-7|TRBV7-2|-
CASSRDRGNEQYF
TGTGCCAGCAGCCGCGACAGGGGGAACGAGCAGTACTTC
>-|14|TRBJ1-5|TRBV5-6|-
CASSPGQGKQPQHF
TGTGCCAGCAGCCCGGGCCAGGGGAAGCAGCCCCAGCATTTT
>-|17|TRBJ1-4|TRBV18|once
CASSQTGQPATNEKLFF
TGTGCCAGCTCACAAACGGGACAACCTGCAACTAATGAAAAACTGTTTTTT
>-|15|TRBJ2-1|TRBV5-4|-
CASRDGLEPYNEQFF
TGTGCCAGCAGGGACGGGCTGGAGCCCTACAATGAGCAGTTCTTC
>TRBD1|15|TRBJ2-7|TRBV5-4|once
CASSSTGAGSYEQYF
TGTGCCAGCAGCTCGACAGGGGCAGGCTCCTACGAGCAGTACTTC
>TRBD2|16|TRBJ2-5|TRBV5-6|-
CASSWAGGPTGETQYF
TGTGCCAGCAGCTGGGCGGGGGGGCCCACAGGGGAGACCCAGTACTTC
>-|13|TRBJ1-6|TRBV6-4|-
CASSEGINSPLHF
TGTGCCAGCAGTGAGGGTATTAATTCACCCCTCCACTTT
>-|13|TRBJ1-2|TRBV27|-
CASRDTGQGGYTF
TGTGCCAGCAGAGACACAGGGCAAGGAGGCTACACCTTC
>TRBD1|16|TRBJ1-1|TRBV30|-
CALNIGQGIGNTEAFF
TGTGCCTTGAATATAGGACAGGGGATCGGAAACACTGAAGCTTTCTTT
>TRBD1|14|TRBJ2-7|TRBV5-1|-
CASSLRDRAYEQYF
TGCGCCAGCAGCTTGAGGGACAGGGCCTACGAGCAGTACTTC
>TRBD1|13|TRBJ2-1|TRBV27|-
CATRGTVLNEQFF
TGTGCCACCAGAGGGACAGTCCTCAATGAGCAGTTCTTC
>TRBD2|15|TRBJ2-7|TRBV7-2|-
CASSSGLAGVGEQYF
TGTGCCAGCAGCTCTGGACTAGCGGGGGTGGGTGAGCAGTACTTC
>-|14|TRBJ2-3|TRBV5-1|once
CASSLLGITDTQYF
TGCGCCAGCAGCTTGTTGGGGATCACAGATACGCAGTATTTT
>-|14|TRBJ1-2|TRBV19|-
CASIGPSGEGGYTF
TGTGCCAGTATCGGCCCGTCAGGGGAAGGGGGCTACACCTTC
>-|12|TRBJ2-2|TRBV30|-
CAWSKGAGELFF
TGTGCCTGGAGCAAGGGAGCCGGGGAGCTGTTTTTT
>-|14|TRBJ2-4|TRBV19|-
CASTLLSGGNIQYF
TGTGCCAGCACCCTCTTATCAGGGGGGAACATTCAGTACTTC
>-|14|TRBJ2-1|TRBV9|-
CASSPQTGTPGEFF
TGTGCCAGCAGCCCGCAGACCGGGACACCCGGGGAGTTCTTC
>-|14|TRBJ2-5|TRBV5-4|once
CASSGQGPPETQYF
TGTGCCAGCTCAGGGCAAGGACCCCCGGAGACCCAGTACTTC
>TRBD1|12|TRBJ1-1|TRBV6-5|-
CASSYGDSQAFF
TGTGCCAGCAGTTACGGGGACAGTCAAGCTTTCTTT
>TRBD1|17|TRBJ2-3|TRBV5-6|-
CASSSSRDRVLADTQYF
TGTGCCAGCAGCTCGTCCCGGGACAGGGTACTAGCAGATACGCAGTATTTT
>-|13|TRBJ1-2|TRBV27|-
CASSFRNNYGYTF
TGTGCCAGCAGTTTTCGAAATAACTATGGCTACACCTTC
>-|14|TRBJ1-6|TRBV25-1|-
CASSDRVGNSPLHF
TGTGCCAGCAGTGACAGGGTAGGCAATTCACCCCTCCACTTT
>TRBD1|14|TRBJ2-7|TRBV28|-
CASLTRTGTYEQYF
TGTGCCAGCCTTACTCGGACAGGGACTTACGAGCAGTACTTC
>TRBD2|14|TRBJ2-5|TRBV7-2|-
CASSFGLAGGTQYF
TGTGCCAGCAGCTTCGGACTAGCGGGGGGGACCCAGTACTTC
>-|14|TRBJ1-2|TRBV7-5|-
CARSRDRVLCGYTF
TGTGCCAGAAGCCGGGACAGGGTCTTATGTGGCTACACCTTC
>-|15|TRBJ1-3|TRBV18|-
CASSPPASGGNTIYF
TGTGCCAGCTCACCTCCGGCATCCGGGGGAAACACCATATATTTT
>-|16|TRBJ2-3|TRBV19|-
CASSISSQGSTDTQYF
TGTGCCAGTAGTATATCTAGCCAGGGGAGCACAGATACGCAGTATTTT
>TRBD1|17|TRBJ1-2|TRBV23-1|-
CASSQSGQGQSTYGYTF
TGCGCCAGCAGTCAAAGTGGACAGGGACAGTCAACCTATGGCTACACCTTC
>TRBD1|15|TRBJ2-7|TRBV5-1|-
CASSLARDRVHEQYF
TGCGCCAGCAGCTTGGCCAGGGACAGGGTACACGAGCAGTACTTC
>-|14|TRBJ1-1|TRBV6-6|-
CASSLNEGFTEAFF
TGTGCCAGCTCTCTAAACGAGGGGTTCACTGAAGCTTTCTTT
>TRBD2|16|TRBJ2-2|TRBV30|-
CAWSPLAGGRTGELFF
TGTGCCTGGAGTCCCCTAGCGGGGGGGAGGACCGGGGAGCTGTTTTTT
>-|16|TRBJ2-1|TRBV18|-
CASSPVQRPSYNEQFF
TGTGCCAGCTCACCAGTCCAGCGGCCTTCCTACAATGAGCAGTTCTTC
>-|15|TRBJ2-2|TRBV19|-
CASSIRGTNTGELFF
TGTGCCAGTAGTATTCGGGGAACGAACACCGGGGAGCTGTTTTTT
>TRBD1|17|TRBJ1-4|TRBV18|-
CASSPDRGYRTNEKLFF
TGTGCCAGCTCACCCGACAGGGGGTATCGAACTAATGAAAAACTGTTTTTT
>-|13|TRBJ2-5|TRBV7-2|-
CASSRSGRETQYF
TGTGCCAGCAGTCGATCGGGGCGAGAGACCCAGTACTTC
>-|14|TRBJ2-5|TRBV28|-
CASSLTGAQETQYF
TGTGCCAGCAGTTTAACGGGGGCCCAAGAGACCCAGTACTTC
>-|13|TRBJ2-1|TRBV2|-
CASSLTTSLEQFF
TGTGCCAGCAGTTTAACAACTAGCCTTGAGCAGTTCTTC
>TRBD1|16|TRBJ1-3|TRBV2|-
CASSEARTGSGNTIYF
TGTGCCAGCAGTGAAGCGAGGACAGGGTCAGGAAACACCATATATTTT
>-|15|TRBJ2-3|TRBV9|once
CASSGDLRSTDTQYF
TGTGCCAGCAGCGGGGACCTCCGAAGCACAGATACGCAGTATTTT
>TRBD1|16|TRBJ1-6|TRBV5-1|-
CASSLVTGTANSPLHF
TGCGCCAGCAGCTTGGTGACCGGGACAGCTAATTCACCCCTCCACTTT
>-|14|TRBJ1-2|TRBV5-6|-
CASSLPQGVSGYTF
TGTGCCAGCAGCTTACCCCAGGGCGTAAGTGGCTACACCTTC
>-|16|TRBJ2-3|TRBV19|-
CASSILLGGSTDTQYF
TGTGCCAGTAGTATACTCCTCGGTGGCAGCACAGATACGCAGTATTTT
>-|13|TRBJ1-2|TRBV6-1|-
CASSEPGYIGYTF
TGTGCCAGCAGTGAACCGGGATACATTGGCTACACCTTC
>TRBD1|15|TRBJ2-7|TRBV7-9|-
CASSRGTGDSYEQYF
TGTGCCAGCAGCCGTGGGACAGGGGACTCCTACGAGCAGTACTTC
>TRBD1|16|TRBJ1-2|TRBV28|-
CASSPLGQGPNYGYTF
TGTGCCAGCAGTCCCCTAGGACAGGGCCCGAACTATGGCTACACCTTC
>-|16|TRBJ2-5|TRBV7-8|-
CASSLVSANREETQYF
TGTGCCAGCAGCTTAGTCTCCGCGAACAGAGAAGAGACCCAGTACTTC
>-|15|TRBJ1-2|TRBV6-5|-
CASSRGRGRNYGYTF
TGTGCCAGCAGCCGTGGACGGGGTCGTAACTATGGCTACACCTTC
>TRBD2|17|TRBJ2-1|TRBV4-1|-
CASSQETGGAPASEQFF
TGCGCCAGCAGCCAAGAGACGGGGGGGGCCCCAGCGAGTGAGCAGTTCTTC
>-|13|TRBJ1-1|TRBV7-9|few
CASAAQGLTEAFF
TGTGCCAGCGCGGCACAGGGCCTGACTGAAGCTTTCTTT
>-|15|TRBJ2-2|TRBV4-3|-
CASSPSILGPGELFF
TGCGCCAGCAGCCCATCCATATTAGGCCCCGGGGAGCTGTTTTTT